This TCR beta chain appears in the sequencing data of a study of blood T cell repertoires in COVID-19. Only in-frame clones appear in the TCRdb table, and some are missing; sequencing was by immunoSEQ multiplex PCR. Of about 61,000 clones listed, about 88% are singletons. With 5 bases clipped from V and 2 bases from J, the junction kept 9 bases outside the gene matches. The CDR3 runs to 16 residues. Germline CDR1 is PRHDT and CDR2 is FYEKMQ (reference sequence). The sample taken for sequencing was peripheral blood. This chain joins TRBV13 and TRBJ2-1; 7 bases line up with TRBD1. The TCR was taken from a woman in her fifties or sixties with active or convalescent COVID-19. CDR3 amino acids: CASSRSTGLAYNEQFF. CDR3 nucleotide sequence: TGTGCCAGCAGCAGGTCGACAGGGTTGGCCTACAATGAGCAGTTCTTC.